These 17 T cell receptor beta chains came from one sample sequenced in a study of T cells after yellow fever vaccination. TCRdb re-called the 5' RACE reads with MiXCR, one entry per CDR3 protein. The sample includes around 320,000 distinct CDR3 sequences, approximately 11% of them seen just once. The source material was CD4+ T cells sorted from PBMCs, sampled 45 days after the yellow fever booster vaccination. These receptors were collected from a man younger than 30 who received the YFV17D yellow fever vaccine.

This clonotype was counted many times. The CDR3 spells CASNYPGAGNEQFF. In DNA, the CDR3 is TGTGCCAGCAACTACCCGGGGGCGGGCAATGAGCAGTTCTTC. The chain uses TRBV28 and TRBJ2-1; TRBD1 or TRBD2 may be the D gene (6 bases each). V dropped 7 bases and J dropped 6 bases, with 16 bases sitting between them. The CDR3 has 14 residues. Germline CDR1 reads MDHEN; CDR2 reads SYDVKM. Complete variable domain (other parts from reference TRBV28 and TRBJ2-1): DVKVTQSSRYLVKRTGEKVFLECVQDMDHENMFWYRQDPGLGLRLIYFSYDVKMKEKGDIPEGYSVSREKKERFSLILESASTNQTSMYLCASNYPGAGNEQFFGPGTRLTVL.

This clonotype was counted ten times or more. This chain connects TRBV25-1 to TRBJ1-4; D unclear. The CDR3 has 15 amino acids. Trimming took off 6 bases at V and 0 bases at J, with 11 bases between the two ends. From germline, CDR1 is MGHDK and CDR2 SYGVNS. In DNA form, the CDR3 reads TGTGCCAGCAGCGTCGGCGGGGCAACTAATGAAAAACTGTTTTTT. Its translation: CASSVGGATNEKLFF.

The DNA of the CDR3 is TGTGCCAGCAGCCCTGACAGGGTTCAAAAAGGCTACACCTTC. Translating it yields CASSPDRVQKGYTF. This chain joins TRBV4-2 and TRBJ1-2; 7 bases align to TRBD1. Looked up from germline, CDR1 is LGHNA and CDR2 is YNFKEQ. V trimming: 4 bases; J trimming: 8 bases; junction bases outside the gene matches: 10. This CDR3 contains 14 residues.

This chain joins TRBV6-4 and TRBJ2-5, with TRBD2 identical over 9 bases. The CDR3 has 13 amino acids. The germline gives CDR1 MRHNA, CDR2 SNTAGT. The trim removed 7 bases at V and 5 bases at J, leaving 5 bases unmatched. The CDR3 coding sequence is TGTGCCAGCACCAGACTAGCGGAGGAGACCCAGTACTTC. It specifies CASTRLAEETQYF.

The V and J genes are TRBV20-1 and TRBJ2-7; no clear D. Per germline, CDR1 DFQATT and CDR2 SNEGSKA (reference sequence). The V gene lost 1 base and the J gene lost 3 bases, with 10 bases spanning the gap. This CDR3 spans 13 amino acids. CDR3 amino acids: CSARGDSVYEQYF. CDR3 nucleotide sequence: TGCAGTGCTAGAGGTGACTCTGTCTACGAGCAGTACTTC.

The V call is TRBV5-1, the J call TRBJ1-1; D may be TRBD1 (6 bases). V was clipped by 0 bases and J by 6 bases, with 24 bases between them. The CDR3 covers 18 residues. The V gene's germline CDR1 is SGHRS and CDR2 YFSETQ. The chain's CDR3 is CASSLVIGTQGWMAEAFF. The CDR3 DNA is TGCGCCAGCAGCTTGGTGATTGGAACACAGGGTTGGATGGCTGAAGCTTTCTTT.

There are a few counts of this clonotype. This chain links TRBV28 with TRBJ1-2; D gene uncertain. Per germline, CDR1 MDHEN and CDR2 SYDVKM. Deletions cut 4 bases from V and 8 bases from J, with 14 bases between. The CDR3 runs to 13 residues. The CDR3 sequence: CASSSSGRGGYTF. As DNA, the CDR3 is TGTGCCAGCAGTTCATCCGGCCGGGGAGGCTACACCTTC.

This clonotype was seen a few times. V usage is TRBV28 and J usage is TRBJ1-1; D not resolved. V was pared by 4 bases and J by 10 bases, with 13 bases between. Looked up from germline, CDR1 is MDHEN and CDR2 is SYDVKM. This CDR3 has 12 amino acids. CDR3 DNA: TGTGCCAGCAGTTCGATCCAGTCGCTAGCTTTCTTT. This gives the protein CASSSIQSLAFF.

This clonotype was counted between two and nine times. The V gene is TRBV7-2, the J gene TRBJ1-5; D not resolved. Germline V CDR1 and CDR2: SGHTA, FQGNSA. The CDR3 runs to 15 residues. Trimming stripped 4 bases from V and 0 bases from J, with 10 bases between. The CDR3 region has the DNA TGTGCCAGCAGCTATAGTTACGGTAGCAATCAGCCCCAGCATTTT. Translation: CASSYSYGSNQPQHF.

This clonotype was counted between two and nine times. The chain uses TRBV12-3 or TRBV12-4 and TRBJ1-4, with D uncertain. V was trimmed by 6 bases and J by 8 bases, leaving 16 bases between them. The CDR3 is made up of 14 amino acids. The CDR3 sequence is CASSLMGLEEKLFF. CDR3 bases: TGTGCCAGCAGCCTAATGGGCCTGGAGGAAAAACTGTTTTTT.

A few counts support this clonotype. The chain carries TRBV7-2 and TRBJ2-2, with 10 bases that match TRBD2. Germline V gene data show CDR1 as SGHTA and CDR2 as FQGNSA. The V and J ends lost 1 base and 1 base, in that order; junction bases with no gene match: 6. The CDR3 runs to 18 residues. The DNA of the CDR3 is TGTGCCAGCAGCTTAGATTTTAGCGGGGGGTTGAACACCGGGGAGCTGTTTTTT. Residues: CASSLDFSGGLNTGELFF.

Only a few counts were recorded for this clonotype. This chain uses TRBV20-1 with TRBJ2-7; D not certain. Per germline, CDR1 DFQATT and CDR2 SNEGSKA (reference sequence). The CDR3 length is 13 residues. V dropped 4 bases and J dropped 3 bases, with 13 bases sitting between them. The CDR3 coding sequence is TGCAGTGCTATAACGCCCGACCGCTACGAGCAGTACTTC. This encodes CSAITPDRYEQYF.

The rearrangement joins TRBV21-1 to TRBJ1-2. TRBV21-1 is a documented pseudogene. The CDR3 contains 14 residues. The DNA of the CDR3 is TGTGCCAGCAGAAAAGAGGCACACAGCTATGGCTACACCTTC. It translates to CASRKEAHSYGYTF.

The chain links TRBV7-9 to TRBJ1-3; possibly TRBD1 for D (5 bases). The CDR3 sequence is 15 residues long. V dropped 3 bases and J dropped 0 bases, with 9 bases sitting between them. Looked up from germline, CDR1 is SEHNR and CDR2 is FQNEAQ (reference sequence). Here the CDR3 DNA reads TGTGCCAGCAGCTTGGCAGGGATCTCTGGAAACACCATATATTTT. Translation gives CASSLAGISGNTIYF.

This clonotype was counted ten times or more. The chain carries TRBV7-9 and TRBJ2-3, with 12 bases fitting TRBD1. With V trimmed by 3 bases and J by 4 bases, 2 bases remained unmatched. Germline V CDR1 and CDR2: SEHNR, FQNEAQ (reference sequence). This CDR3 contains 15 residues. The CDR3 region is CASSFGTGGADTQYF. For the CDR3, the DNA is TGTGCCAGCAGCTTCGGGACAGGGGGCGCAGATACGCAGTATTTT.

The chain is built from TRBV6-5 and TRBJ1-2; D might be TRBD1 (5 bases). The V end was cut by 0 bases, the J end by 8 bases, with 16 bases between. Germline lookup yields CDR1 MNHEY and CDR2 SVGAGI. The CDR3 consists of 15 residues. The CDR3 is CASSYSNWQGMGYTF. The CDR3 DNA follows: TGTGCCAGCAGTTACTCCAATTGGCAGGGTATGGGCTACACCTTC.

This chain uses TRBV28 with TRBJ1-5; D remains ambiguous. The CDR3 spans 12 residues. V gave up 7 bases and J gave up 5 bases, with 9 bases separating them. Germline assignment: CDR1 MDHEN and CDR2 SYDVKM. In nucleotides, the CDR3 is TGTGCCAGCACCGAACCATATCAGCCCCAGCATTTT. Translation gives CASTEPYQPQHF.